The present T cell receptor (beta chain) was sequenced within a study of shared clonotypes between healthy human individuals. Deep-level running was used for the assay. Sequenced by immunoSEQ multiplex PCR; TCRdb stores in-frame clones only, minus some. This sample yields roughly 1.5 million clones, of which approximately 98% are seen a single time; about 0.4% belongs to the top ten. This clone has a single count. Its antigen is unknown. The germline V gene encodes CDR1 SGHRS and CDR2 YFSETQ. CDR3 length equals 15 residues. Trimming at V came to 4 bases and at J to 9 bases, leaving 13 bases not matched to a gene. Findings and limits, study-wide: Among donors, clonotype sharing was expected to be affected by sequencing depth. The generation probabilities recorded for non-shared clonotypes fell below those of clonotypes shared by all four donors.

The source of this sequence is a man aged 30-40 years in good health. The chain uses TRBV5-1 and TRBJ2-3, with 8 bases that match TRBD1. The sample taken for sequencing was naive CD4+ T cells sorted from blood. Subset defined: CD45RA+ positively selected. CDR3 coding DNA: TGCGCCAGCAGCGGCTTAGAGACAGGGGAAGACACGCAGTATTTT. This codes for CASSGLETGEDTQYF.